This T cell receptor (beta chain) originates from a study of T cells in Graves' hyperthyroidism and ophthalmopathy. Across the whole study: Blood was drawn when the patient was first diagnosed and still untreated. General observations from the study: A 13 V-J model separated ophthalmopathy from stable hyperthyroidism.

Blood dates from first hyperthyroidism diagnosis, before any ophthalmopathy symptoms. Per the germline V gene, CDR1 is LNHDA and CDR2 is SQIVND (reference sequence). The length of the CDR3 is 15 residues. Trimming took 6 bases from V and 5 from J; bases not matched to a gene: 5. RNA transcripts gave rise to amplified TCR beta CDR3 regions. First-round RT-PCR of the TCR CDR3 relied on the HTBI primer set. In TCRdb, the multiplex PCR reads were re-called with MiXCR into one record per CDR3 protein. This table has some 600,000 distinct CDR3 sequences, 11% to 15% appearing once. This clonotype has only one observation. Its specificity is unknown.

The specimen was blood. V is TRBV19 and J is TRBJ2-3; 13 bases line up with TRBD2. This TCR derives from a woman aged 25 to 39 with Graves' hyperthyroidism that later progressed to Graves' ophthalmopathy. The CDR3 bases are TGTGCCAGTAGCGGACTAGCGGGAGTTGGAGATACGCAGTATTTT. The encoded protein is CASSGLAGVGDTQYF.